Shown below are 30 T cell receptor beta chains from a single sample sequenced in a study of OX40 agonist ivuxolimab in advanced cancers. The assay was immunoSEQ multiplex PCR, and TCRdb's table has in-frame clones only and misses some. The sample holds approximately 60,000 clones, approximately 92% seen once. The sequences come from CD4+ or CD8+ T cells sorted from blood, collected in a trial of the OX40 agonist ivuxolimab. These receptors all stem from an adult with an advanced solid tumor such as melanoma, head and neck, liver or kidney cancer.

The V call is TRBV29-1, the J call TRBJ2-5, with 7 bases aligning to TRBD2. The CDR3 is 13 residues long. The germline gives CDR1 SQVTM, CDR2 ANQGSEA. The trim removed 5 bases at V and 2 bases at J, leaving 5 bases unmatched. The CDR3 protein is CSVMRGWQETQYF. In DNA, the CDR3 is TGCAGCGTTATGCGGGGGTGGCAAGAGACCCAGTACTTC.

The chain links TRBV19 to TRBJ1-3, with 8 positions matching TRBD1. Unmatched junction bases numbered 13, after V lost 5 bases and J lost 4 bases. The CDR3 consists of 17 residues. Germline values: CDR1 LNHDA, CDR2 SQIVND (reference sequence). The DNA of the CDR3 is TGTGCCAGTAGTGCGGTGGACAGGGCGCGCGTGGGAAACACCATATATTTT. As protein: CASSAVDRARVGNTIYF.

The chain carries TRBV11-2 and TRBJ2-7, with 7 bases fitting TRBD2. The CDR3 sequence is 15 residues long. Germline loops: CDR1 SGHAT, CDR2 FQNNGV. V lost 1 base to trimming and J lost 2 bases; unmatched junction nucleotides: 5. CDR3 loop: CASSLGRDYPYEQYF. The CDR3 DNA reads as TGTGCCAGCAGCTTAGGCCGGGACTACCCCTACGAGCAGTACTTC. The whole variable domain, filled in from reference TRBV11-2 and TRBJ2-7, reads EAGVAQSPRYKIIEKRQSVAFWCNPISGHATLYWYQQILGQGPKLLIQFQNNGVVDDSQLPKDRFSAERLKGVDSTLKIQPAKLEDSAVYLCASSLGRDYPYEQYFGPGTRLTVT.

The rearrangement uses TRBV6-6 and TRBJ1-6; D gene unclear. The CDR3 length is 12 residues. V was clipped by 2 bases and J by 7 bases, with 3 bases between them. Germline V gives CDR1 MNHNY, CDR2 SVGAGI (reference sequence). CDR3 sequence: CASSYGNSPLHF. Here the CDR3 DNA reads TGTGCCAGCAGTTACGGGAATTCACCCCTCCACTTT.

The rearrangement joins TRBV2 to TRBJ1-2; 7 bases are shared with TRBD1. Per the germline V gene, CDR1 is SNHLY and CDR2 is FYNNEI. The CDR3 runs 18 residues. V was clipped by 7 bases and J by 0 bases; unmatched bases: 17. The CDR3 region is CASMGTVAGAGANYGYTF. As DNA, the CDR3 is TGTGCCAGCATGGGGACAGTCGCGGGCGCCGGAGCTAACTATGGCTACACCTTC. Combining the CDR3 with reference TRBV2 and TRBJ1-2 gives the whole variable domain EPEVTQTPSHQVTQMGQEVILRCVPISNHLYFYWYRQILGQKVEFLVSFYNNEISEKSEIFDDQFSVERPDGSNFTLKIRSTKLEDSAMYFCASMGTVAGAGANYGYTFGSGTRLTVV.

The rearrangement uses TRBV19 and TRBJ1-2, with D possibly TRBD1 on 6 matching bases. Germline values: CDR1 LNHDA, CDR2 SQIVND (reference sequence). V was clipped by 0 bases and J by 9 bases, with 17 bases between them. This CDR3 is built from 15 residues. Here the CDR3 DNA reads TGTGCCAGTAGTATAGATGCAGGGGCAAAATCGCGCTACACCTTC. This gives the protein CASSIDAGAKSRYTF.

The rearrangement links TRBV2 to TRBJ1-5; D remains unclear. The CDR3 is 14 amino acids. The germline V and J ends were trimmed by 11 bases and 0 bases, with 14 bases remaining between them. CDR1 and CDR2 (germline): SNHLY, FYNNEI. CDR3 loop: CAVLQELSNQPQHF. The CDR3 nucleotides read TGTGCCGTTCTTCAGGAGCTTAGCAATCAGCCCCAGCATTTT.

This rearrangement joins TRBV5-1 to TRBJ2-1; D perhaps matches TRBD1 (6 bases). The CDR3 length is 12 residues. V was trimmed by 2 bases and J by 9 bases, leaving 9 bases between them. Germline loops: CDR1 SGHRS, CDR2 YFSETQ. The chain's CDR3 is CASSFQGGEQFF. The CDR3 DNA is TGCGCCAGCAGCTTTCAAGGGGGTGAGCAGTTCTTC. Supplemented by reference TRBV5-1 and TRBJ2-1, the full variable domain reads KAGVTQTPRYLIKTRGQQVTLSCSPISGHRSVSWYQQTPGQGLQFLFEYFSETQRNKGNFPGRFSGRQFSNSRSEMNVSTLELGDSALYLCASSFQGGEQFFGPGTRLTVL.

The rearrangement uses TRBV5-5 and TRBJ2-6; 10 bases are shared with TRBD2. The CDR3 covers 20 residues. Losses at the gene ends were 4 bases for V and 2 bases for J; bases not matched to a gene: 15. CDR1 is SGHKS, CDR2 YYEKEE, per germline (reference sequence). CDR3 nucleotides: TGTGCCAGCAGCGGCATTCCGGGACTAGCGAGGGGTACTGGGGCCAACGTCCTGACTTTC. Its protein is CASSGIPGLARGTGANVLTF.

This chain joins TRBV5-4 and TRBJ1-1, with a possible D match to TRBD1 (6 bases). Germline V lookup: CDR1 SGHNT, CDR2 YYREEE (reference sequence). The CDR3 totals 15 residues. V was cut by 2 bases and J by 2 bases, with 13 bases left in between. CDR3 in amino acids: CASSFPTGPNTEAFF. CDR3 nucleotide sequence: TGTGCCAGCAGCTTTCCAACAGGGCCTAACACTGAAGCTTTCTTT.

This rearrangement joins TRBV2 to TRBJ1-3; TRBD1 matches at 9 bases. Germline CDR1 is SNHLY and CDR2 is FYNNEI. CDR3 length equals 15 residues. V was clipped by 5 bases and J by 2 bases; unmatched bases: 4. CDR3 in amino acids: CASSLRQGAGNTIYF. The DNA of the CDR3 is TGTGCCAGCAGTTTGCGACAGGGGGCTGGAAACACCATATATTTT.

The V call is TRBV6-6, the J call TRBJ1-2, with D perhaps TRBD1 (6 bases). The germline V gene has CDR1 MNHNY and CDR2 SVGAGI (reference sequence). V shed 2 bases and J shed 2 bases, with 12 bases lying between them. The CDR3 loop spans 15 amino acids. As DNA, the CDR3 is TGTGCCAGCAGTTACGGGGCAGGGGCAAACTATGGCTACACCTTC. Translation gives CASSYGAGANYGYTF.

CDR3 nucleotides: TGTGCCAGTACTGAGACCGGGACTGAAAGCTCCTACGAGCAGTACTTC. This sequence encodes CASTETGTESSYEQYF. This sequence joins TRBV19 and TRBJ2-7, with TRBD2 as a possible D gene (6 bases). Trimming took 7 bases from V and 0 from J, leaving 19 bases between them. The length of the CDR3 is 16 residues. CDR1 is LNHDA, CDR2 SQIVND, per germline (reference sequence). The complete variable domain, with remaining parts taken from reference TRBV19 and TRBJ2-7, reads DGGITQSPKYLFRKEGQNVTLSCEQNLNHDAMYWYRQDPGQGLRLIYYSQIVNDFQKGDIAEGYSVSREKKESFPLTVTSAQKNPTAFYLCASTETGTESSYEQYFGPGTRLTVT.

The chain links TRBV12-5 to TRBJ1-4, with D perhaps TRBD1 (5 bases). The V gene lost 4 bases and the J gene lost 14 bases, with 23 bases spanning the gap. Germline assignment: CDR1 LGHNT and CDR2 FRNRAP. CDR3 length equals 15 residues. This CDR3 is CASGSHDTAGGGLFF. CDR3 nucleotide sequence: TGTGCTAGTGGTTCACACGACACCGCAGGTGGGGGGCTGTTTTTT.

V and J are TRBV14 and TRBJ2-5; D gene unclear. This CDR3 comprises 14 residues. V lost 3 bases and J 2 bases, leaving 10 bases between the germline ends. CDR1 and CDR2 (germline): SGHDN, FVKESK. The chain's CDR3 is CASSQTQQQETQYF. The CDR3 DNA sequence: TGTGCCAGCAGCCAGACACAGCAACAAGAGACCCAGTACTTC.

V and J are TRBV28 and TRBJ2-3, with TRBD2 matching over 7 bases. CDR3 length: 15 residues. V was pared by 6 bases and J by 3 bases, with 9 bases of the junction left unmatched. Germline values: CDR1 MDHEN, CDR2 SYDVKM. The CDR3 sequence: CASSPSAGATDTQYF. The CDR3 DNA reads TGTGCCAGCAGCCCCTCCGCGGGAGCGACAGATACGCAGTATTTT.

V gene TRBV6-1 combines with J gene TRBJ2-7, with TRBD2 matching over 8 bases. The germline V gene encodes CDR1 MNHNS and CDR2 SASEGT. The CDR3 length is 14 residues. V shed 2 bases, J shed 3 bases, and the junction held 3 bases outside the gene matches. The CDR3 spells CASSEYSGSYEQYF. DNA of the CDR3: TGTGCCAGCAGTGAATACAGCGGGAGCTACGAGCAGTACTTC.

This chain uses TRBV27 with TRBJ2-7; TRBD2 agrees at 9 bases. This CDR3 contains 16 residues. Germline CDR1 and CDR2: MNHEY and SMNVEV (reference sequence). V lost 5 bases to trimming and J lost 4 bases; unmatched junction nucleotides: 12. The CDR3 loop reads CASSASGPRGGYEQYF. The DNA of the CDR3 is TGTGCCAGCAGTGCTTCCGGACCGCGGGGGGGGTACGAGCAGTACTTC.

The genes are TRBV5-1 and TRBJ2-6, with 9 nucleotides matching TRBD1. Per the germline V gene, CDR1 is SGHRS and CDR2 is YFSETQ. The V and J ends lost 4 bases and 0 bases, in that order; junction bases with no gene match: 11. CDR3 length equals 19 residues. The CDR3 loop is CASSVEPGQGISGANVLTF. The CDR3 coding sequence is TGCGCCAGCAGCGTAGAACCGGGACAGGGAATCTCTGGGGCCAACGTCCTGACTTTC. The full variable domain, its missing parts supplied by reference TRBV5-1 and TRBJ2-6, is KAGVTQTPRYLIKTRGQQVTLSCSPISGHRSVSWYQQTPGQGLQFLFEYFSETQRNKGNFPGRFSGRQFSNSRSEMNVSTLELGDSALYLCASSVEPGQGISGANVLTFGAGSRLTVL.

This chain connects TRBV7-2 to TRBJ1-2; the match to TRBD1 covers 7 bases. V lost 4 bases and J lost 5; bases outside the gene matches: 4. From germline, CDR1 is SGHTA and CDR2 FQGNSA. This CDR3 has 13 amino acids. The CDR3 DNA follows: TGTGCCAGCAGCTCTTCGACAGGGTATGGCTACACCTTC. It is translated as CASSSSTGYGYTF.

V and J are TRBV18 and TRBJ2-5; no firm D call. CDR3 length: 15 residues. Trimming took 6 bases from V and 1 from J, leaving 15 bases between them. The germline CDR1 and CDR2 sequences are KGHSH and LQKENI. CDR3 region: CASSSDGTPQETQYF. CDR3 nucleotide sequence: TGTGCCAGCTCCTCCGACGGCACACCCCAAGAGACCCAGTACTTC.

The chain links TRBV5-1 to TRBJ1-1; D gene unclear. V lost 4 bases and J lost 1, with 8 bases in between. This CDR3 is 13 amino acids long. Germline V CDR1 and CDR2: SGHRS, YFSETQ. The CDR3 region has the DNA TGCGCCAGCAGCGTAACAACGAACACTGAAGCTTTCTTT. Translation gives CASSVTTNTEAFF.

The chain recombines TRBV9 with TRBJ2-1; the D gene is possibly TRBD2 (5 bases). The germline CDR1 and CDR2 sequences are SGDLS and YYNGEE. The V gene lost 4 bases and the J gene lost 9 bases, with 14 bases spanning the gap. The CDR3 runs to 13 residues. The CDR3 sequence: CASSMNPRAEQFF. For the CDR3, the DNA is TGTGCCAGCAGCATGAACCCGAGGGCTGAGCAGTTCTTC.

The CDR3 DNA reads TGCGCCAGCAGCTTGACACAGACCAAAAACATTCAGTACTTC. Encoded protein: CASSLTQTKNIQYF. This chain uses TRBV5-1 with TRBJ2-4; D ambiguous. V was cut by 1 base and J by 2 bases, with 7 bases left in between. This CDR3 comprises 14 residues. Per germline, CDR1 SGHRS and CDR2 YFSETQ. The variable domain in full, with the rest retrieved from reference TRBV5-1 and TRBJ2-4, is KAGVTQTPRYLIKTRGQQVTLSCSPISGHRSVSWYQQTPGQGLQFLFEYFSETQRNKGNFPGRFSGRQFSNSRSEMNVSTLELGDSALYLCASSLTQTKNIQYFGAGTRLSVL.

V gene TRBV10-3 combines with J gene TRBJ2-5; no clear D gene. Germline loops: CDR1 ENHRY, CDR2 SYGVKD. V was trimmed by 6 bases and J by 3 bases, leaving 11 bases between them. This CDR3 has 13 amino acids. DNA for the CDR3: TGTGCCATCAGGAGGTCTGCTGAAGAGACCCAGTACTTC. Residues: CAIRRSAEETQYF.

The chain couples TRBV5-1 to TRBJ2-5; 10 nucleotides align to TRBD2. Losses at the gene ends were 6 bases for V and 1 base for J; bases not matched to a gene: 6. Germline values: CDR1 SGHRS, CDR2 YFSETQ. CDR3 length: 15 residues. The chain's CDR3 is CASKGTSVIQETQYF. CDR3 bases: TGCGCCAGCAAAGGGACTAGCGTTATCCAAGAGACCCAGTACTTC. The full variable domain, rest sourced from reference TRBV5-1 and TRBJ2-5, is KAGVTQTPRYLIKTRGQQVTLSCSPISGHRSVSWYQQTPGQGLQFLFEYFSETQRNKGNFPGRFSGRQFSNSRSEMNVSTLELGDSALYLCASKGTSVIQETQYFGPGTRLLVL.

The chain couples TRBV6-1 to TRBJ1-2, with D unresolved. The CDR3 is made up of 14 amino acids. Germline CDR1 and CDR2: MNHNS and SASEGT. The V end was cut by 2 bases, the J end by 2 bases, with 9 bases between. CDR3 in amino acids: CASSEYGINYGYTF. CDR3 bases: TGTGCCAGCAGTGAATATGGGATAAACTATGGCTACACCTTC.

The rearrangement links TRBV25-1 to TRBJ1-2; perhaps TRBD1 as D (5 bases). The CDR3 totals 14 residues. Germline V gene lookup returns CDR1 MGHDK and CDR2 SYGVNS. Trimming removed 7 bases from V and 2 bases from J, with 14 bases in between. The CDR3 DNA sequence: TGTGCCAGCAACACAGGACCTCCAAACTATGGCTACACCTTC. This gives the protein CASNTGPPNYGYTF.

The chain recombines TRBV7-8 with TRBJ2-3, with unresolved D. CDR3 size: 15 residues. The V end lost 0 bases, the J end lost 4 bases, and 11 bases lay between the germline ends. Germline V gives CDR1 SGHVS, CDR2 FQNEAQ. The CDR3: CASSLARMHADTQYF. The CDR3 DNA sequence: TGTGCCAGCAGCTTAGCGAGAATGCACGCAGATACGCAGTATTTT.

This sequence joins TRBV4-2 and TRBJ1-5; weak D call: TRBD1 (5 bases). With 0 bases removed from V and 5 bases from J, the gap between germline ends came to 14 bases. This CDR3 spans 16 amino acids. Germline CDR1 LGHNA, CDR2 YNFKEQ. CDR3 DNA: TGTGCCAGCAGCCAAGATTTTGGGGGAATGGATCAGCCCCAGCATTTT. Residues: CASSQDFGGMDQPQHF.